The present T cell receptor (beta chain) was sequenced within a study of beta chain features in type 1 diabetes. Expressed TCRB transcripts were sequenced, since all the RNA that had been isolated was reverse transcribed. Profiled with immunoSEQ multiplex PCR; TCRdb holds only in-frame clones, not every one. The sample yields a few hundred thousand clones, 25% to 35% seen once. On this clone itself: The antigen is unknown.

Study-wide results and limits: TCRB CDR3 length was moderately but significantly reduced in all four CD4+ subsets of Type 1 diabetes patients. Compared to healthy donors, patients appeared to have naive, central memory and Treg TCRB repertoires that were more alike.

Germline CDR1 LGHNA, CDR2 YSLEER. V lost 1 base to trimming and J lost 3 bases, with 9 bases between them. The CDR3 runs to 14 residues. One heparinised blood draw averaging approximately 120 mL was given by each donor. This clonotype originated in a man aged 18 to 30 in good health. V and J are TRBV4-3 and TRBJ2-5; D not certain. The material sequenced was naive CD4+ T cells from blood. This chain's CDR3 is CASSQVPGEETQYF. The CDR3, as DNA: TGCGCCAGCAGCCAAGTTCCAGGAGAAGAGACCCAGTACTTC.